Included here is one T cell receptor (beta chain) sequence, with context. Its antigen is unknown. The CDR1 and CDR2 encoded by the germline V gene are KGHSH and LQKENI. The junction carries 8 bases between V and J, which are trimmed by 5 bases and 0 bases respectively. Reading from cysteine to phenylalanine, the CDR3 counts 14 amino acids. The read is trimmed to its CDR3 DNA, 42 bases read in frame from base 1. Library preparation used the immunoSEQ multiplex PCR assay. For the multiplex PCR, a mixture combining 60 forward primers for TCR Vbeta segments and 13 reverse primers for TCR Jbeta segments was used. Amplification of the CDR3 region of rearranged TCR beta genes was performed with a multiplex PCR assay on genomic DNA. The Illumina HiSeq System was used to sequence the amplified TCR beta libraries as 87-base-pair reads. Processing in the source paper ran as follows. Across the 500 to 850 repertoires, a later analysis counted about 81 million unique TCR beta chains, approximately 12 million of which were shared by at least two donors. Raw reads were error-corrected and collapsed into unique sequences with a nearest-neighbor algorithm that merged closely related sequences to remove PCR and sequencing errors. V, D and J gene segments were assigned by aligning CDR3 sequences to IMGT reference sequences. For a sequence to be retained, a match of at least six nucleotides to both a V gene segment and a J gene segment was required. A rearrangement was called productive if the CDR3 had no stop codons and remained in frame with V and J, and every other rearrangement was called non-productive. CDR3 was defined by IMGT convention, running from the second conserved V-encoded cysteine to the conserved J-encoded phenylalanine. In an earlier analysis of more than 550 of the donors, sequences lacking an unambiguous match to a single V gene segment were excluded. In an earlier analysis of a few hundred of the donors, a V segment was called functional when productive rearrangements were above 56.7%, and segregating when the standard deviation between donors exceeded 5%. A statistical classification framework was built for diagnosing cytomegalovirus status from the catalog of TCR beta chain sequences. A later analysis assigned V and J genes by comparing TCR nucleotide sequences with IMGT/GENE-DB human TR gene sequences. Using the TCRdist pipeline, a later analysis assigned CDR3 sequences along with most-parsimonious VDJ recombination scenarios. In a later analysis, each TCR beta chain was defined by its CDR3 amino acid sequence together with its V-gene family, and reads lacking a unique V-gene family were excluded. A later analysis removed over 500 highly shared, low-generation-probability nucleotide sequences to deal with suspected cross-contamination and a sequencing artifact. A later analysis calculated a clonal expansion index for each public chain from normalized within-repertoire ranks of inferred template counts. Generation probabilities in a later analysis came from a VDJ recombination model fitted to out-of-frame rearrangements, and those results were checked against IGoR. In a later analysis, TCR-TCR, TCR-HLA and TCR-CMV co-occurrence was scored with hypergeometric tests, and a repertoire-size bias correction was applied to TCR pairs. False discovery rates were estimated in a later analysis by permuting HLA or CMV assignments 20 times. In a later analysis, co-occurring TCRs were grouped with DBSCAN, and TCRdist sequence similarity was added when clustering was performed within HLA-allele-positive subsets. Co-occurrence clustering excluded repertoires with fewer than 30,000 or more than 120,000 public chains, plus five with anomalous nucleotide sharing. TCRdb obtained this table from immuneACCESS and retained in-frame rearrangements with V and J assigned. These tables miss some clones; where compared with another copy, unresolved V genes account for less than half of the shortfall, and the remainder is unexplained. The D gene and trimming were derived from the DNA, and the V and J assignments and clone size from that table. The sample has 70,000 to 75,000 clones on record. The top ten constitute approximately 3.9% of the sample.

The cohort consisted of approximately 670 healthy bone marrow donors. Cohort members were all nominally healthy when sampled, although unrecorded immune exposures were likely present. The donor tested CMV seropositive, placing the donor among the roughly 300 seropositive members of the cohort. Each donor provided a peripheral blood sample, and peripheral blood mononuclear cells were used for TCR beta sequencing. The Qiagen DNeasy Blood Extraction Kit was used to extract genomic DNA from the blood cell samples. This entry is derived from a study of cytomegalovirus exposure and HLA in healthy donors (dated by TCRdb to 2016 to 2017). Regarding the complete study: An earlier analysis of approximately 590 of the donors reported more than 250 Gb of sequence data and 100 million to 130 million unique TCR beta sequences from 150 million to 200 million T cells. An early release covering over 500 HLA-typed donors comprised approximately 300 gigabases of sequencing data and some 79 million unique TCR sequences. Among the roughly 410 genotyped donors, approximately 82% belonged to the genetic ancestry cluster associated with self-reported Caucasian donors. The study aimed to test whether signatures of past pathogen exposure could be identified by cataloging public T cell receptors. The study used immunosequencing to profile the T cell repertoires of 666 subjects and linked those repertoires to cytomegalovirus serostatus. Along with the roughly 670-subject first cohort, a separate validation cohort of over a hundred different subjects was used. The study combined high-throughput TCR immunosequencing, statistical association of individual TCRs with disease status, and machine learning to predict cytomegalovirus infection status. A later analysis re-analyzed previously published TCR beta repertoires from roughly 630 donors and added high-resolution HLA genotyping to study TCR occurrence patterns. Rather than drawing on any new phenotypic data, the later analysis identified candidate immune exposures from TCR beta sequences and the way those sequences occurred across donors. An earlier analysis of about 620 of the donors applied high-throughput TCR beta sequencing to assess whether each TCR beta V gene segment acted as functional or pseudogenic. Donor age, sex, ethnicity and CMV serostatus were compiled alongside the repertoire data. In a later genetic analysis, genome-wide SNP genotypes for about three fifths of the roughly 670 donors were used, and that subset was treated as a discovery cohort. Every repertoire in the discovery cohort had been generated on one and the same sequencing platform. Both class I and class II loci were covered by HLA typing, at four-digit resolution. Typing coverage differed by locus: A, B, C, DRB1 and DQB1 were typed in roughly 620-630 donors, DQA1 in roughly 500, DPA1 in 600 to 610, and DPB1 in around 490. A handful of DR-DQ haplotypes were handled as single units for association and clustering because linkage in the cohort was strong. Among a few hundred genotyped donors of the cohort, an average of approximately 230,000 unique TCR beta nucleotide sequences were sequenced per donor, roughly 18% of them non-productive. What the study reported, not specific to this receptor: In a later genetic analysis, a missense DCLRE1C variant was associated with V-gene and J-gene trimming of TCR beta chains, and the association was replicated in an independent cohort. Across donors, most TCR sequences were observed very rarely, whereas some public TCRs were present in many individuals. In this cohort, only TCR beta chains were sequenced, and detectable features were limited by the absence of alpha or paired-chain data. In a later analysis, several top co-occurrence clusters were reported to appear linked to parvovirus B19, influenza, CMV and Epstein-Barr virus. Sequencing depth was assumed to be roughly uniform across donors in the presence/absence analyses, though that assumption may not hold. In a later analysis, most CMV-associated TCR beta chains were found to appear HLA-restricted, with HLA associations seemingly driven largely by CMV exposure. In a later analysis, some 18,000 TCR beta sequences were associated with specific HLA alleles at a false discovery rate of 0.05. According to the authors, the approach could potentially be generalized to other disease states and immunological phenotypes. Cytomegalovirus status was reported to be diagnosed by the classifier with high specificity and sensitivity in both the original and validation cohorts. Because counts were too low, seventeen rarely observed V segments, including chromosome 9 orphons, were excluded from the earlier analysis of 500 to 700 of the donors. Correlated functional status among segregating V segments might reflect linkage disequilibrium, but an unknown experimental factor could not be ruled out. In a later analysis, the rate of TCR association differed among HLA loci, with DRB1 alleles having the most associated TCRs and HLA-C alleles having the fewest. A further reported finding was that TCR beta sequences accurately predicted the HLA-A and HLA-B alleles for most subjects in the first cohort. Because HLA typing was missing for some donors at each locus, association tests included only the typed subset. In vitro tests confirmed that a few of the cytomegalovirus-associated TCR beta chains recognize cytomegalovirus antigens. An earlier analysis of approximately 500 of the donors showed that most TCR beta V segments appeared in productive rearrangements either about 90% or about 30% of the time, which broadly matched IMGT annotations. Compared with equally common non-associated chains, HLA-associated TCR beta chains in a later analysis were more clonally expanded and had lower generation probabilities. The 87-base-pair reads could not distinguish some IMGT-functional V segments, including TRBV6-2 and TRBV6-3, so those segments were excluded. The only immune exposure information available for the cohort was CMV serostatus. A group of highly shared sequence variants was considered likely to be a technical artifact of the sequencing pipeline. In a later genetic analysis, fewer N-insertions in productive TCRs were reported among donors in an Asian-associated ancestry cluster than the roughly 700-donor mean. The study listed around 160 TCR beta chains as associated with cytomegalovirus. Strong co-occurrence of HLA alleles, especially DR and DQ, made assigning TCR associations to individual alleles difficult.

The rearrangement joined TRBV18 to TRBJ1-5; no D segment can be confidently identified. This sequence was found in a female donor in good health and CMV-seropositive. The sequencing sample was made of PBMCs. The nucleotide sequence is TGTGCCAGCTCAAAAGACACTAGCAATCAGCCCCAGCATTTT. This yields the protein CASSKDTSNQPQHF.